The TCR beta chain described here comes from a study of shared clonotypes between healthy human individuals. J gave up 5 bases and V 4 bases, and 5 bases lay outside the gene matches. CDR1 is MGHDK and CDR2 is SYGVNS in the germline V gene. The CDR3 spans 16 residues. Concerning this clone itself: The target antigen is unknown.

Some clones are missing from TCRdb's copy, which holds only in-frame ones; the method was immunoSEQ multiplex PCR. The table has hundreds of thousands of clones, 55% to 75% seen once. General study points: With a handful of donors compared, approximately 5% of naive CD4 clonotypes were shared.

None of the donors, who were healthy HIV-negative adults, had recently had acute infections or vaccinations. This rearrangement joins TRBV25-1 to TRBJ2-3, with 14 positions matching TRBD2. Input material: memory CD4+ T cells sorted from blood. As to subset: CD45RA-negative fraction. The source of this sequence is a woman younger than 45 in good health. DNA for the CDR3: TGTGCCAGCAGTGGGGGACTAGCGGGAGTGGGAGATACGCAGTATTTT. Its translation is CASSGGLAGVGDTQYF.